This is a list of T cell receptor beta chains from one sample in a study of technical replicates of blood from several donors. The protocol was immunoSEQ multiplex PCR, while the TCRdb copy is restricted to in-frame clones and leaves out a portion. This table holds just over 75,000 clones, 85% to 95% found once. The sample consisted of T cells isolated from PBMCs. The receptor set was obtained from a human donor in good health. Both conserved end residues are part of each CDR3. D genes are given only for firm matches. Part of the rows lack a size; the others show once, few, many or a class for expanded clones.

>TRBV30|.|.|TRBJ2-3
CAWGALERSDTQYF
TGTGCCTGGGGGGCCCTTGAGAGATCAGATACGCAGTATTTT
>TRBV6-4|.|TRBD1|TRBJ2-7
CASSDIKRTGTGEQYF
TGTGCCAGCAGCGACATAAAAAGGACAGGGACTGGCGAGCAGTACTTC
>TRBV19|.|.|TRBJ1-5
CASSTERNQPQHF
TGTGCCAGTAGTACGGAGCGCAATCAGCCCCAGCATTTT
>TRBV7-3|once|TRBD1|TRBJ2-7
CASSLGQGGTYEQYF
TGTGCCAGCAGCTTAGGACAGGGGGGTACCTACGAGCAGTACTTC
>TRBV7-3|.|.|TRBJ2-2
CASSRLQGAGELFF
TGTGCCAGCAGCCGTTTACAGGGAGCCGGGGAGCTGTTTTTT
>TRBV6-6|.|.|TRBJ2-7
CASSYSSTSYEQYF
TGTGCCAGCAGTTACTCGAGCACTTCCTACGAGCAGTACTTC
>TRBV27|.|TRBD1|TRBJ2-2
CASSFRQGGWDTGELFF
TGTGCCAGCAGTTTTAGACAGGGGGGATGGGACACCGGGGAGCTGTTTTTT
>TRBV4-3|.|TRBD2|TRBJ2-3
CASSQVRAGGTDTQYF
TGCGCCAGCAGCCAAGTCCGGGCGGGGGGGACAGATACGCAGTATTTT
>TRBV19|.|.|TRBJ2-7
CASSITGRTHEQYF
TGTGCCAGTAGTATAACCGGGAGAACCCACGAGCAGTACTTC
>TRBV11-3|.|TRBD2|TRBJ2-7
CASSLAGGAYEQYF
TGTGCCAGCAGCTTAGCGGGAGGGGCCTACGAGCAGTACTTC
>TRBV19|once|.|TRBJ1-1
CASSIVGGHTEAFF
TGTGCCAGTAGTATTGTAGGAGGGCACACTGAAGCTTTCTTT
>TRBV9|.|.|TRBJ2-2
CASSVEDTPIHTGELFF
TGTGCCAGCAGCGTAGAAGACACCCCGATTCACACCGGGGAGCTGTTTTTT
>TRBV7-3|.|.|TRBJ2-2
CAIYDRTEGELFF
TGTGCCATTTACGACAGGACTGAAGGGGAGCTGTTTTTT
>TRBV9|.|.|TRBJ1-3
CASSISGESGNTIYF
TGTGCCAGCAGCATCTCGGGGGAAAGTGGAAACACCATATATTTT
>TRBV9|.|TRBD1|TRBJ1-1
CASSPRDRVFEAFF
TGTGCCAGCAGCCCTCGGGACAGAGTTTTTGAAGCTTTCTTT
>TRBV10-2|once|TRBD2|TRBJ2-1
CASNSLAGGINEQFF
TGCGCCAGCAATTCCCTAGCGGGAGGAATTAATGAGCAGTTCTTC
>TRBV27|.|.|TRBJ1-2
CASSLRGANYGYTF
TGTGCCAGCAGTTTAAGAGGTGCTAACTATGGCTACACCTTC
>TRBV5-6|.|.|TRBJ1-2
CASSSTNYGYTF
TGTGCCAGCAGCTCTACCAACTATGGCTACACCTTC
>TRBV6-5|.|.|TRBJ1-2
CASSYSGRGSPRGYTF
TGTGCCAGCAGTTACTCGGGGCGGGGCAGCCCTAGAGGCTACACCTTC
>TRBV10-2|.|.|TRBJ2-7
CASRVADYEQYF
TGCGCCAGCAGGGTGGCAGACTACGAGCAGTACTTC
>TRBV4-2|.|.|TRBJ2-5
CASSQSGVETQYF
TGTGCCAGCAGCCAATCAGGGGTGGAGACCCAGTACTTC
>TRBV27|.|.|TRBJ1-5
CASSLSPGEMGNQPQHF
TGTGCCAGCAGTTTATCTCCAGGGGAAATGGGCAATCAGCCCCAGCATTTT
>TRBV30|.|.|TRBJ1-1
CAWSSYREAFF
TGTGCCTGGAGTTCCTACAGAGAAGCTTTCTTT
>TRBV20-1|.|.|TRBJ2-1
CGTLLVNEQFF
TGCGGAACGTTACTAGTGAATGAGCAGTTCTTC
>TRBV19|.|.|TRBJ1-5
CASSIDAGNQPQHF
TGTGCCAGTAGTATAGATGCCGGGAATCAGCCCCAGCATTTT
>TRBV30|.|.|TRBJ1-2
CAGGNYGYTF
TGTGCCGGAGGAAACTATGGCTACACCTTC
>TRBV6-1|.|TRBD1|TRBJ2-7
CASRDPGQGTYEQYF
TGTGCCAGCAGGGATCCGGGACAGGGAACCTACGAGCAGTACTTC
>TRBV7-9|.|TRBD1|TRBJ1-2
CASSARGQGGEGYTF
TGTGCCAGCAGCGCAAGAGGACAGGGGGGGGAGGGCTACACCTTC
>TRBV15|.|.|TRBJ2-3
CATSREPLSTDTQYF
TGTGCCACCAGCAGAGAACCCCTATCCACAGATACGCAGTATTTT
>TRBV7-7|.|TRBD1|TRBJ2-5
CASSETGVETQYF
TGTGCTAGCAGCGAGACAGGGGTGGAGACCCAGTACTTC
>TRBV6-5|.|TRBD1|TRBJ1-1
CASTRGTGSTEAFF
TGTGCCAGCACCCGCGGGACAGGGTCCACTGAAGCTTTCTTT
>TRBV27|.|.|TRBJ1-1
CASRGAGKTEAFF
TGTGCCAGCAGAGGAGCAGGGAAGACTGAAGCTTTCTTT
>TRBV4-3|.|.|TRBJ2-1
CASSQDRIEYYNEQFF
TGCGCCAGCAGCCAAGACAGGATCGAGTACTACAATGAGCAGTTCTTC
>TRBV19|.|TRBD2|TRBJ2-2
CASSPPGLATGELFF
TGTGCCAGTAGTCCCCCCGGACTAGCCACCGGGGAGCTGTTTTTT
>TRBV5-4|.|.|TRBJ2-7
CASRPSYGLTYEQYF
TGTGCCAGCAGGCCCTCTTACGGACTTACCTACGAGCAGTACTTC
>TRBV23-1|.|TRBD2|TRBJ2-2
CASSQWTGRTSGNSGELFF
TGCGCCAGCAGTCAATGGACAGGCAGGACTAGCGGGAATTCCGGGGAGCTGTTTTTT
>TRBV20-1|.|.|TRBJ1-1
CSVGQNTEAFF
TGCAGTGTGGGACAGAACACTGAAGCTTTCTTT
>TRBV6-5|.|.|TRBJ1-2
CASRGGGHYGYTF
TGTGCCAGCAGGGGTGGGGGCCACTATGGCTACACCTTC
>TRBV29-1|.|TRBD2|TRBJ2-1
CSFLAGLYNEQFF
TGCAGCTTCCTAGCGGGACTTTACAATGAGCAGTTCTTC